The clone carrying this TCR beta chain is a singleton in its sample. Its antigen is as yet unknown. Clones were sequenced by immunoSEQ multiplex PCR, and TCRdb holds only the in-frame ones, with some missing. The data hold 85,000 to 90,000 clones, with more than 85% observed a single time. The data belong to a study of graft-versus-host responses after intestinal transplantation. On the study more broadly: Isolated intestinal, liver-intestinal, or multivisceral transplants were what recipients had.

Points from the study as a whole: Recipient-marrow GvH clones were detected, some having first appeared in ileum or blood.

The material sequenced was unstimulated CD4+ T cells sorted from spleen or lymph node cells, taken before transplant. This TCR was recovered from a human donor who was the organ donor for an intestinal transplant.

In DNA, the CDR3 is TGTGCCAGCAGCCAAACAGGGGGCTCCTACAATGAGCAGTTCTTC. Protein product: CASSQTGGSYNEQFF. J is TRBJ2-1 and V is TRBV2, with 8 bases identical to TRBD1. The trim removed 6 bases at V and 0 bases at J, leaving 4 bases unmatched. Germline-derived CDR1 and CDR2 are SNHLY and FYNNEI. The CDR3 has 15 amino acids.